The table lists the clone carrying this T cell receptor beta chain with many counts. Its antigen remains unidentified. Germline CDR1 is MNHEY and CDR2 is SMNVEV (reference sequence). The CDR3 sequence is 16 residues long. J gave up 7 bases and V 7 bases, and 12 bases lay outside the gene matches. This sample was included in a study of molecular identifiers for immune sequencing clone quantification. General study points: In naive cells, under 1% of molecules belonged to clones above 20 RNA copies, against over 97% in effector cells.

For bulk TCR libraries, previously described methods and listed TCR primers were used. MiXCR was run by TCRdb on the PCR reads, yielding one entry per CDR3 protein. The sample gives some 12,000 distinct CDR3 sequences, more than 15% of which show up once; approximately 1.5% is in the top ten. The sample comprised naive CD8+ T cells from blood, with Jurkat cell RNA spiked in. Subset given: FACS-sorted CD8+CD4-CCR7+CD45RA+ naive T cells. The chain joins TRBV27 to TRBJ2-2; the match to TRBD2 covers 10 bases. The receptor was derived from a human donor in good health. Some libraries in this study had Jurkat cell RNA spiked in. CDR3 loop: CASMNLAGVLSGELFF. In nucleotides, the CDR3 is TGTGCCAGCATGAATCTAGCGGGAGTGTTGAGCGGGGAGCTGTTTTTT.